This T cell receptor beta chain was sequenced in a study of response to subunit inactivated influenza vaccine. Findings and caveats of the study: Authors suggested that a seasonal influenza vaccination recruits few new T cells each time.

This clonotype was observed a handful of times. Its antigen is unknown. TCRdb itself ran the RT-PCR reads through MiXCR, one entry per CDR3 protein. The data hold around 170,000 distinct CDR3 sequences, with 9.5% to 12% observed a single time. This clonotype was sampled from a man aged 45 to 70 who received an inactivated influenza vaccine. The specimen was CD8+ T cells sorted from PBMCs, collected less than 25 months after vaccination.

The CDR3 region is CASSKVGRRTSGPPRLNTETQYF. The CDR3 DNA reads as TGTGCCAGCAGCAAAGTAGGGCGTAGGACTAGCGGTCCTCCTCGCCTCAATACAGAGACCCAGTACTTC. The V gene is TRBV21-1, the J gene TRBJ2-5; no DNA check was done on the table's D call, TRBD2. TRBV21-1 is annotated as a pseudogene. CDR3 size: 23 residues.